This T cell receptor beta chain stems from a study of T cells in Graves' hyperthyroidism and ophthalmopathy. Study-wide results and caveats: In the blood, most expanded thyroid clonotypes above 0.001 appeared as well.

Amplified regions were TCR beta CDR3 sequences from RNA transcripts. First-round RT-PCR of the TCR CDR3 relied on the HTBI primer set. In TCRdb, the multiplex PCR reads were re-called with MiXCR into one record per CDR3 protein. The repertoire holds hundreds of thousands of distinct CDR3 sequences, with 13% to 15% as singletons. CDR1 and CDR2 from the germline V gene are SGHRS and YFSETQ. CDR3 length: 11 amino acids. Deletions cut 2 bases from V and 8 bases from J, with 5 bases between. As regards this clonotype: Its cognate antigen is unknown.

The chain combines TRBV5-1 with TRBJ2-1; no clear D gene. The clonotype comes from a woman aged 18-30 years with Graves' hyperthyroidism. Input material: blood. CDR3 sequence reads: CASSFSYEQFF. The CDR3 DNA is TGCGCCAGCAGCTTCTCCTATGAGCAGTTCTTC.